This T cell receptor beta chain was sequenced for a study of blood T cell repertoires in COVID-19. The authors' processing: Amplification with reference gene primers provided the estimates of nucleated cell counts. The data were produced by immunoSEQ multiplex PCR, yet TCRdb's version contains in-frame clones alone and is incomplete. The DNA gave D and trimming, while V, J and clone size come from that table. The sample includes 84,000 or so clones, around four fifths of them seen just once. CDR3 length: 15 residues. Germline V gene lookup returns CDR1 SGHRS and CDR2 YFSETQ. Deletions cut 1 base from V and 2 bases from J, with 9 bases between.

The chain has TRBV5-1 and TRBJ2-2; no clear D gene. This clonotype was obtained from an elderly man with active or convalescent COVID-19. The sequenced material came from peripheral blood. The CDR3 DNA is TGCGCCAGCAGCTTGACAGAGCAAAACACCGGGGAGCTGTTTTTT. The encoded protein is CASSLTEQNTGELFF.